These 19 T cell receptor beta chains originate from one sample sequenced in a study of shared clonotypes between healthy human individuals. Generated by immunoSEQ multiplex PCR, the TCRdb table keeps only in-frame clones and is missing some. The data contain approximately 500,000 clones, around 96% of them singletons. Sequencing was done on a sample of naive CD4+ T cells sorted from blood. The sample's subset: CD45RA+ positively selected. The receptors stem from a woman in her 30s in good health.

V and J are TRBV4-1 and TRBJ2-1; 7 bases fit TRBD2. CDR1 MGHRA and CDR2 YSYEKL come from the germline V gene. V shed 0 bases, J shed 1 base, and the junction held 6 bases outside the gene matches. The CDR3 contains 17 residues. DNA of the CDR3: TGCGCCAGCAGCCAAGATCCGCTAGCGGTATCCTACAATGAGCAGTTCTTC. Translated: CASSQDPLAVSYNEQFF.

The genes are TRBV5-1 and TRBJ2-3, with 8 bases lining up with TRBD2. The CDR3 contains 19 residues. Germline V CDR1 and CDR2: SGHRS, YFSETQ. J was trimmed by 1 base and V by 4 bases; bases with no gene match: 17. CDR3 bases: TGCGCCAGCAGCACGGGCGGGGCTAGCGGGCGTTTTGGCACAGATACGCAGTATTTT. Translated: CASSTGGASGRFGTDTQYF.

The chain couples TRBV18 to TRBJ2-7, with D maybe TRBD2 (6 bases). The CDR3 loop spans 15 amino acids. Between the trimmed V and J ends, which lost 1 base and 6 bases, there was a span of 16 bases. Germline assignment: CDR1 KGHSH and CDR2 LQKENI. The CDR3 DNA reads as TGTGCCAGCTCACCACTCCGACAGCTCGGGGGCGAGCAGTACTTC. Protein: CASSPLRQLGGEQYF.

The chain recombines TRBV2 with TRBJ1-3; D not certain. The germline V gene has CDR1 SNHLY and CDR2 FYNNEI. V shed 6 bases and J shed 0 bases, with 15 bases lying between them. The length of the CDR3 is 16 residues. The CDR3 loop reads CASSPGPRFSGNTIYF. CDR3 coding DNA: TGTGCCAGCAGCCCCGGGCCCCGATTCTCTGGAAACACCATATATTTT.

The V call is TRBV10-2, the J call TRBJ2-5; a weak D match, TRBD2 (6 bases). CDR3 size: 12 residues. Germline assignment: CDR1 WSHSY and CDR2 SAAADI. Trimming removed 8 bases at V and 2 bases at J, with 9 bases between. The CDR3 sequence is CASWGEQETQYF. The DNA for the CDR3 is TGCGCCAGCTGGGGGGAGCAAGAGACCCAGTACTTC.

The chain combines TRBV2 with TRBJ2-7, with TRBD2 identical over 12 bases. With V trimmed by 7 bases and J by 3 bases, 1 base remained unmatched. The CDR3 totals 13 residues. Germline loops: CDR1 SNHLY, CDR2 FYNNEI. CDR3 protein: CASKTSGSYEQYF. The DNA of the CDR3 is TGTGCCAGCAAGACTAGCGGGAGCTACGAGCAGTACTTC.

The rearrangement links TRBV30 to TRBJ2-7; 7 nucleotides agree with TRBD2. CDR3 length: 14 residues. Germline-derived CDR1 and CDR2 are GTSNPN and SVGIG (reference sequence). With 1 base clipped from V and 3 bases from J, the junction kept 6 bases outside the gene matches. The CDR3 nucleotides read TGTGCCTGGAGTGCCCGAGCGGGGCTCTACGAGCAGTACTTC. This encodes CAWSARAGLYEQYF.

The CDR3 loop is CASRDRDVYEQYF. CDR3 in DNA: TGTGCCAGCAGAGACAGGGATGTTTACGAGCAGTACTTC. This chain uses TRBV6-5 with TRBJ2-7; TRBD1 agrees at 7 bases. V lost 6 bases, J lost 4 bases, and 6 bases stayed unmatched. The CDR3 sequence is 13 residues long. Looked up from germline, CDR1 is MNHEY and CDR2 is SVGAGI.

The rearrangement uses TRBV10-3 and TRBJ2-7; TRBD2 aligns across 14 bases. CDR1 ENHRY and CDR2 SYGVKD come from the germline V gene. This CDR3 is built from 19 residues. V was clipped by 0 bases and J by 1 base; unmatched bases: 8. CDR3 protein: CAISESGLGLAGDSYEQYF. For the CDR3, the DNA is TGTGCCATCAGTGAGTCCGGCTTGGGACTAGCGGGAGATTCCTACGAGCAGTACTTC.

The gene calls are TRBV28 and TRBJ1-4; D call uncertain. The germline V and J ends were trimmed by 4 bases and 8 bases, with 20 bases remaining between them. The CDR3 is made up of 16 amino acids. CDR1 is MDHEN and CDR2 is SYDVKM in the germline V gene. CDR3 amino acids: CASSSPSGLGPEKLFF. In nucleotides, the CDR3 is TGTGCCAGCAGTTCCCCCTCCGGCCTGGGTCCGGAAAAACTGTTTTTT.

The rearrangement links TRBV7-8 to TRBJ2-4; 8 bases are a match to TRBD1. Per the germline V gene, CDR1 is SGHVS and CDR2 is FQNEAQ. The ends lost 7 bases at V and 6 bases at J; junction bases unmatched: 5. The CDR3 covers 13 residues. The CDR3 loop is CASIEQGGNIQYF. CDR3 in DNA: TGTGCCAGCATCGAACAGGGGGGAAACATTCAGTACTTC.

The chain employs TRBV5-1 and TRBJ2-3, with 7 bases identical to TRBD1. Germline loops: CDR1 SGHRS, CDR2 YFSETQ. The CDR3 loop spans 15 amino acids. V was clipped by 4 bases and J by 6 bases; unmatched bases: 11. CDR3 sequence: CASSPRQGLADTQYF. The DNA for the CDR3 is TGCGCCAGCAGCCCCAGACAGGGATTAGCGGATACGCAGTATTTT.

The chain combines TRBV4-2 with TRBJ1-2; no clear D gene. CDR3 size: 15 residues. With 0 bases removed from V and 3 bases from J, the gap between germline ends came to 11 bases. CDR1 is LGHNA and CDR2 is YNFKEQ in the germline V gene. CDR3 amino acids: CASSQDSGFYYGYTF. As DNA, the CDR3 is TGTGCCAGCAGCCAAGATTCGGGGTTCTACTATGGCTACACCTTC.

The rearrangement uses TRBV7-9 and TRBJ2-2; 9 bases align to TRBD1. CDR3 length equals 16 residues. V lost 5 bases and J lost 5; bases outside the gene matches: 9. CDR1 and CDR2 from the germline V gene are SEHNR and FQNEAQ (reference sequence). The CDR3 region is CASSQTGGWATGELFF. Here the CDR3 DNA reads TGTGCCAGCAGCCAGACAGGGGGTTGGGCGACCGGGGAGCTGTTTTTT.

V gene TRBV5-8 combines with J gene TRBJ1-2; perhaps TRBD1 as D (6 bases). Trimming took off 1 base at V and 6 bases at J, with 10 bases between the two ends. The CDR3 totals 13 residues. In germline, CDR1 is SGHTS, CDR2 YDEGEE. This CDR3 is CASSLWTADGYTF. CDR3 nucleotides: TGTGCCAGCAGCTTGTGGACAGCTGATGGCTACACCTTC.

A note on this clone: This CDR3 is also generated by other DNA sequences in the sample. The V and J genes are TRBV18 and TRBJ2-7, with 7 bases identical to TRBD1. After removal of 6 bases from V and 3 bases from J, the junction contained 8 bases not matched to a gene. There are 14 residues in the CDR3. Per the germline V gene, CDR1 is KGHSH and CDR2 is LQKENI. CDR3 nucleotides: TGTGCCAGCTCGCTACGGGACAGAAGCTACGAGCAGTACTTC. It yields the protein CASSLRDRSYEQYF.

The chain joins TRBV12-1 to TRBJ1-2. TRBV12-1 is a documented pseudogene. The CDR3 has 14 amino acids. In DNA form, the CDR3 reads TGTGCCAGCAGCTTTGGGGAGGGGAGGGACGGCTACACCTTC. Protein: CASSFGEGRDGYTF.

This rearrangement joins TRBV19 to TRBJ2-5; 10 positions agree with TRBD2. V lost 8 bases to trimming and J lost 5 bases; unmatched junction nucleotides: 5. Germline-derived CDR1 and CDR2 are LNHDA and SQIVND (reference sequence). The CDR3 is 13 amino acids. The CDR3 DNA reads TGTGCCAGTTTGTCAGCGGGAGGGGAGACCCAGTACTTC. Encoded protein: CASLSAGGETQYF.

The rearrangement joins TRBV5-1 to TRBJ2-7; 8 bases fit TRBD2. This CDR3 has 14 amino acids. V lost 0 bases to trimming and J lost 4 bases; unmatched junction nucleotides: 3. Germline loops: CDR1 SGHRS, CDR2 YFSETQ. CDR3 protein: CASSLALAGYEQYF. The CDR3 DNA reads TGCGCCAGCAGCTTGGCATTAGCGGGATACGAGCAGTACTTC.